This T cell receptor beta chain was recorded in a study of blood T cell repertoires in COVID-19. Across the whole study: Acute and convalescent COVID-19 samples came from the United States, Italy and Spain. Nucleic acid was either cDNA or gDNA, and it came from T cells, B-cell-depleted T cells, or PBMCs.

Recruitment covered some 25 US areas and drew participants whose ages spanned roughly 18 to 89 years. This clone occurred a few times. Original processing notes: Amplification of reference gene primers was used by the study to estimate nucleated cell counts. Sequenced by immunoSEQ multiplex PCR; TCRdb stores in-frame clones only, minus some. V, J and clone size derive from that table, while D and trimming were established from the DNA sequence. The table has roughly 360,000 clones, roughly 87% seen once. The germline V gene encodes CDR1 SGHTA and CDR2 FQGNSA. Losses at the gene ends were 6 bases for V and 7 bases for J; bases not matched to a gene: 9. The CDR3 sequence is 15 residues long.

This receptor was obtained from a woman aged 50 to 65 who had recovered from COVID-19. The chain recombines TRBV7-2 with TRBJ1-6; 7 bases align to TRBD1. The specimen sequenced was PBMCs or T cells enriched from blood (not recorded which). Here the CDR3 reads CASRNPGQFNSPLHF. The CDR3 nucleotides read TGTGCCAGCAGGAACCCGGGACAGTTCAATTCACCCCTCCACTTT.